This T cell receptor beta chain was sequenced during a study of beta chain features in type 1 diabetes (dated by TCRdb to the late 2010s). Context from the whole study: No differences in mean age, gender distribution, total cell number or subset yield were found between patients and healthy donors. In the study, recently diagnosed type 1 diabetes patients and matched healthy donors were compared on the TCRB repertoires of their sorted circulating CD4+ T cell subsets. A total of approximately 110,000,000 sorted cells were examined across all samples, and a strong correlation was observed between cell number per subset and RNA yield. Naive and central memory subsets were obtained from all 30 or so donors, but regulatory and stem cell-like memory subsets were isolated from only 8 patients and roughly eight healthy donors. Study-level results and caveats: Shorter templates might be favored by PCR, yet because patient and control samples were amplified and corrected together, any such skew would affect both groups equally. Patients with type 1 diabetes made fewer insertions and deleted more nucleotides at VDJ recombination sites, implying thymic rearrangement abnormalities. Sequencing cDNA rather than genomic DNA could over-represent highly expressing activated cells, although activation and CD3 levels did not differ between groups. In all four CD4+ subsets, TCRB CDR3 length was moderately but significantly shorter in type 1 diabetes patients. Because small numbers of individuals were included in the HLA sub-analyses, any influence of HLA type on TCRB rearrangement was left unresolved. Naive, central memory and regulatory TCRB repertoires appeared more similar among patients than among healthy donors.

V is cut back by 3 bases and J by 2 bases, with 4 bases in the junction unmatched. The cysteine opens and the phenylalanine closes a CDR3 of 17 amino acids. Just the 51-base CDR3 DNA is kept, in frame starting at base 1. From the germline V gene, CDR1 is SGHRS and CDR2 is YFSETQ. This clone came up a few times. The antigen it recognizes is unknown. Per-base quality was not reported, and no clone a single base away is much larger than it. A single peripheral blood draw of around 120 mL on average was collected from each donor into heparinised tubes. Naive, central memory, regulatory and stem cell-like memory CD4+ T cells were sorted on a BD FACSAria II using a panel including CD45RO, CCR7, CD25, CD127, CD95 and CD27. All sorted populations exceeded 95% purity. PBMCs were isolated right away by Lymphoprep density gradient centrifugation and were stained directly, without culture. So that batch effects would be minimized, each experiment stained and sorted samples in pairs, pairing one healthy donor with one patient.

All of the isolated RNA was reverse transcribed with the High Capacity cDNA Reverse Transcription Kit, so expressed TCRB transcripts were sequenced. Naive, central memory and regulatory T cell samples underwent deep immunoSEQ sequencing, averaging around 4 million total reads per sample. Sorted cells were lysed in RLT buffer, and RNA was extracted using DNase-treated RNeasy Micro or Mini kits according to cell number. To prevent cross-contamination, each cell subset was processed individually, whereas patient and healthy donor samples were processed jointly. The immunoSEQ multiplex PCR was used to amplify TCRB sequences from cDNA, yielding 87-bp fragments that span the CDR3 region. Sequencing of the amplicons was performed on the Illumina HiSeq platform. Per the authors' processing: Synthetic template baselines were used to correct PCR bias computationally, reads within Hamming distance 2 were collapsed together, and singletons that could not be merged were discarded. Reads were aligned to IMGT to assign V, D and J genes, CDR3 length, and insertions or deletions at six rearrangement sites. Clonotype counts were normalized to sorted cell number within each subset before computing true diversity and Gini coefficients with the tcR R package. The overlap coefficient, calculated on TCRB nucleotide sequences, was used to quantify repertoire sharing. Out-of-frame TCRB sequences from naive cells were analyzed to stand in for the pre-selection repertoire. As stored in TCRdb, this immuneACCESS dataset retains in-frame rearrangements with V and J assigned. A fraction of the clones does not appear; measured against another copy, unresolved V genes explain less than half of the discrepancy, and the remainder lacks a known reason. That table supplies the V and J calls and clone size; D and trimming were determined from the DNA. This sample lists around 310,000 clones; approximately 13% were detected once. Together, the top ten hold about 0.016% of the sample.

This TCR was recovered from a woman under 30 with type 1 diabetes. The sample consisted of naive CD4+ T cells from blood. Sample cell subset or site, as interpreted from the label and publication: true naive CD4+ T cells. Recombination connected TRBV5-1 to TRBJ2-2, and 13 junctional nucleotides match TRBD2. The CDR3 is CASSWGTSGTNTGELFF. In nucleotide form, the sequence is TGCGCCAGCAGCTGGGGGACTAGCGGGACTAACACCGGGGAGCTGTTTTTT.